This T cell receptor (beta chain) was found in a study of CD8+CD57+ T cells in acquired aplastic anemia (dated by TCRdb to the late 2010s). Notes on the research overall: DNA extracted from sorted CD4+ and CD8+ cells had a mean of roughly 3 ug, with a range of 0.2 to 27.4 ug. CD8+CD57+ expansion was defined as frequency above the mean frequency observed in healthy subjects.

TCR beta VDJ combination and CDR3 sequence profiling used genomic DNA as the template. TCR repertoire sequencing was run on an Illumina HiSeq 2000. As for the authors' bioinformatics: TRBV/TRBJ rearrangement plots, CDR3 size and DJ length profiles, and Simpson's diversity index were used to evaluate the repertoires. The most abundant DNA sequence in the deep sequencing data was defined as the immunodominant clone. CDR3 amino acid sequences were screened for sharing across subjects and compared with published repertoires and the VDJdb database. TCRdb reworked the public reads: Q25 trimming with fastp, MiXCR clone assembly, productive beta chains retained. Each entry is one CDR3 protein sequence, shown with its most common DNA and genes. The V and J calls, along with clone size, are taken from TCRdb and not from the paper's own processing. Here the sample has 150,000 or so distinct CDR3 sequences; approximately 52% occur a single time. The ten largest clones take up roughly 12% of the sample.

Here is what the overall study found, with its caveats: No significant difference in CD8+ Simpson's diversity was found between patients and healthy controls (P=0.060). Although around 30 CD8+ CDR3 sequences were shared by patients and controls, these sequences appeared highly expressed in patients and within the immunodominant clones of patients.

Remarks on this clonotype: Which antigen it targets is not known. Base quality data are lacking; no much larger clone is found one base away.

The patients picked for sequencing were ones in whom flow cytometry had shown an expansion of CD8+CD57+ cells. All patients had severe acquired aplastic anemia diagnosed by International Study of Aplastic Anemia and Agranulocytosis and Camitta criteria. At the time blood was sampled, none of the patients had received any therapy. In the study, sorted CD4+ and CD8+ blood T cells from patients with severe aplastic anemia and from healthy subjects underwent deep sequencing of TCR repertoires. In the USA, patient enrollment took place under clinicaltrials.gov protocols 00001620, 01623167, 00001397, 00071045, 00081523 and 00961064. Ficoll-Paque density gradient centrifugation was used to isolate peripheral blood mononuclear cells. Before DNA extraction, CD4+ and CD8+ T cells were sorted with FACS or magnetic beads. Sequencing used sorted CD4+, CD8+, or CD8+CD57+ T cells (not recorded which) from PBMCs. The receptor was derived from a human donor with aplastic anemia.

The DNA sequence is given as TGTGCCACCAGCAGGGAGGGGGGTGGGGACACTGAAGCTTTCTTT. This gives the protein CATSREGGGDTEAFF. The V and J segments used are TRBV15 and TRBJ1-1; the D gene is possibly TRBD1, with 6 bases matching. At the junction V is shortened by 3 bases and J by 3 bases, with 14 bases in between. The CDR3 contains 15 residues, cysteine and phenylalanine counted. The only DNA kept is the CDR3, 45 bases in frame from the first base. CDR1 is given as LNHNV and CDR2 as YYDKDF, both from the germline V gene (reference sequence).